This note documents a single T cell receptor (beta chain) sequence. No cognate antigen has been identified for it. No base-level quality is on record; no much larger clone is a single base apart. In this study, focal radiation therapy paired with CTLA-4 blockade (ipilimumab) was tested in patients who had chemo-refractory metastatic non-small-cell lung cancer. The record originates from a study of radiotherapy plus CTLA-4 blockade in lung cancer (dated by TCRdb to the late 2010s). Regarding the complete study: Objective responses were observed in 15% to 20% of enrolled patients, and disease control was achieved in 31%. The paper's findings and limits, for the study overall: After treatment with radiotherapy and ipilimumab, TCR clones that originated in tumors expanded in peripheral blood. Increased serum interferon-beta after radiation, together with early dynamic changes in blood T cell clones, were reported to be the strongest predictors of response.

Measured from the cysteine to the phenylalanine, the CDR3 is 14 residues long. Solely the CDR3 DNA is kept, with 42 bases framed from the first base. Germline trimming amounts to 3 bases on V and 4 bases on J, with 0 as the count of junction bases outside the gene matches. The germline V gene (reference sequence) sets CDR1 to LNHDA and CDR2 to SQIVND. Receptor amplification or capture employed the immunoSEQ multiplex PCR assay. Entries here come from immuneACCESS through TCRdb and include only in-frame sequences with V and J called. Some clones fail to appear in such tables; in the studies checked, an unresolved V gene covers under half of the shortfall, and the cause of the remainder is unknown. The sample records about 15,000 clones, 72% of which are singletons. Jointly, the top ten make up around 46% of the sample.

Rearrangement joined TRBV19 to TRBJ2-2; 9 middle bases align to TRBD2. This TCR was recovered from a human donor with non-small cell lung cancer whose response to radiotherapy plus ipilimumab could not be evaluated. Specimen: peripheral blood, collected from a patient treated with radiotherapy plus ipilimumab. CDR3 loop: CASSISGGTGELFF. The DNA sequence is TGTGCCAGTAGTATTAGCGGGGGCACCGGGGAGCTGTTTTTT. Here the CDR3 is joined to the reference TRBV19 and TRBJ2-2 genes, and the full variable domain is: DGGITQSPKYLFRKEGQNVTLSCEQNLNHDAMYWYRQDPGQGLRLIYYSQIVNDFQKGDIAEGYSVSREKKESFPLTVTSAQKNPTAFYLCASSISGGTGELFFGEGSRLTVL.